These T cell receptor beta chains were read from a single sample in a study of shared clonotypes between healthy human individuals. Using immunoSEQ multiplex PCR, the repertoire was profiled, and TCRdb retains in-frame clones only, with some absent. The sample holds fewer than 1 million clones, around 96% seen once. Sequencing was done on a sample of naive CD8+ T cells sorted from blood. The receptors were sampled from a man between 25 and 39 years old in good health. CDR3s include the opening cysteine and the closing phenylalanine or tryptophan. The size of a clone is reported for some rows only, either as once, few or many, or as a class for expanded clones.

>TRBJ2-1|NA|TRBV7-9
CASSLAPGGYNEQFF
>TRBJ2-7|NA|TRBV7-8
CASSFPGTLGTYEQYF
>TRBJ2-1|NA|TRBV5-1
CASEGTVSSSYNEQFF
>TRBJ2-1|once|TRBV6-5
CASSQGGNEQFF
>TRBJ2-5|NA|TRBV25-1
CASSELDTSPHETQYF
>TRBJ2-1|NA|TRBV5-1
CASSLEGGAVGNEQFF
>TRBJ2-5|NA|TRBV30
CAWSAQMQETQYF
>TRBJ1-4|NA|TRBV11-2
CASSAQITGEKLFF
>TRBJ2-3|NA|TRBV5-4
CAIRDSTDTQYF
>TRBJ1-2|NA|TRBV7-9
CASSFEGGGYTF
>TRBJ2-2|NA|TRBV18
CASSPLGENTGELFF
>TRBJ2-1|NA|TRBV7-7
CASSPDLAGNEQFF
>TRBJ2-7|NA|TRBV5-1
CASSPDQDWTEGTYEQYF
>TRBJ1-5|NA|TRBV9
CASSGDGQPQHF
>TRBJ1-5|NA|TRBV6-5
CASSYSSNQPQHF
>TRBJ2-2|NA|TRBV29-1
CSGYRDNGELFF
>TRBJ2-7|NA|TRBV5-1
CASSPGTGGYEQYF
>TRBJ2-1|NA|TRBV7-8
CASSLSRLAGPYNEQFF
>TRBJ2-7|NA|TRBV7-6
CASSLEQGPLYEQYF
>TRBJ2-7|NA|TRBV27
CASSSFLYRERPEQYF
>TRBJ2-7|NA|TRBV11-2
CASSLGPQMGGYEQYF
>TRBJ2-2|NA|TRBV9
CASSPWRGANTGELFF
>TRBJ2-5|NA|TRBV9
CASSEGGGQSETQYF
>TRBJ2-7|NA|TRBV27
CASSPRRELGYEQYF
>TRBJ1-1|NA|TRBV9
CASSAVRYTEAFF
>TRBJ2-4|NA|TRBV29-1
CSVTPGEVNIQYF
>TRBJ1-1|NA|TRBV27
CASSPYRDRYTEAFF
>TRBJ2-3|NA|TRBV11-2
CASSLEVADTQYF
>TRBJ1-2|NA|TRBV11-2
CASREDSAAYGYTF
>TRBJ1-5|NA|TRBV18
CASSLLASGDEPQHF
>TRBJ1-3|NA|TRBV28
CASSPIGGIVTIYF
>TRBJ2-1|NA|TRBV9
CASSVAPLSGGPNNEQFF
>TRBJ2-7|NA|TRBV7-9
CASSFPGSYEQYF
>TRBJ1-3|NA|TRBV6-5
CASSYSTGNTIYF
>TRBJ2-3|once|TRBV29-1
CSVEKETSTDTQYF
>TRBJ2-7|NA|TRBV7-8
CASSPTRRGSSYEQYF
>TRBJ1-1|NA|TRBV19
CATSTANTEAFF
>TRBJ2-7|once|TRBV28
CASSLRQGWTYEQYF
>TRBJ2-1|NA|TRBV7-2
CASSPGRYNEQFF
>TRBJ2-1|NA|TRBV19
CASSWGLALGLGQFF
>TRBJ1-4|NA|TRBV5-1
CASSLTGATNEKLFF
>TRBJ2-7|NA|TRBV28
CASRLGRDPGLHEQYF
>TRBJ2-7|NA|TRBV6-5
CASSYSIGPNDEQYF
>TRBJ2-1|NA|TRBV9
CASSGSAGGPYNEQFF
>TRBJ2-5|NA|TRBV5-6
CASSLRNQETQYF
>TRBJ1-1|NA|TRBV4-1
CASSQESWVGDTEAFF
>TRBJ2-7|NA|TRBV2
CASSEWEGNYEQYF
>TRBJ2-1|NA|TRBV29-1
CSVGGDEQFF
>TRBJ2-5|NA|TRBV5-7
CARKSNGETQYF